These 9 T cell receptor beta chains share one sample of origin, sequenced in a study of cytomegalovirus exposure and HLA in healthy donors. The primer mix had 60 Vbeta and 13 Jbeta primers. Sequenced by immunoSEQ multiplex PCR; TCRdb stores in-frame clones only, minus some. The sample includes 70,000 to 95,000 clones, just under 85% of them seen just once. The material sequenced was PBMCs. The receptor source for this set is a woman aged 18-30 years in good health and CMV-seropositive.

CDR3 DNA sequence: TGTGCCAGCAGCGCCGGGACTTCCTACAATGAGCAGTTCTTC. Amino acid sequence: CASSAGTSYNEQFF. The chain employs TRBV9 and TRBJ2-1; D might be TRBD2 (6 bases). Germline loops: CDR1 SGDLS, CDR2 YYNGEE. V lost 3 bases to trimming and J lost 1 base, with 8 bases between them. This CDR3 has 14 residues.

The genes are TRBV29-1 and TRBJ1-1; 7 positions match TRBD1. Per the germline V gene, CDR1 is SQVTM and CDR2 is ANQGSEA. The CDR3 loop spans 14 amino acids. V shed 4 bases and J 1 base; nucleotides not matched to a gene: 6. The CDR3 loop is CSVVDRTGNTEAFF. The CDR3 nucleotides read TGCAGCGTTGTCGATCGGACAGGGAACACTGAAGCTTTCTTT.

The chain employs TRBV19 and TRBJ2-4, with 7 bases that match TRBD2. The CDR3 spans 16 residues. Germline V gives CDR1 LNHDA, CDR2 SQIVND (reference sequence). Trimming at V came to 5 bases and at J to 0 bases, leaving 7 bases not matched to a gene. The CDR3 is CASSSEGTIAKNIQYF. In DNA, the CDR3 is TGTGCCAGTAGTTCCGAGGGGACTATAGCCAAAAACATTCAGTACTTC.

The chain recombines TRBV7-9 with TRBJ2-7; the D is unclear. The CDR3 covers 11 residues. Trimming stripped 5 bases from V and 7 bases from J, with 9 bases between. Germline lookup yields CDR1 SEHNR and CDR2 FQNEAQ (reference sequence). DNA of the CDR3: TGTGCCAGCAGCCCTCTAGTAGAGCAGTACTTC. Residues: CASSPLVEQYF.

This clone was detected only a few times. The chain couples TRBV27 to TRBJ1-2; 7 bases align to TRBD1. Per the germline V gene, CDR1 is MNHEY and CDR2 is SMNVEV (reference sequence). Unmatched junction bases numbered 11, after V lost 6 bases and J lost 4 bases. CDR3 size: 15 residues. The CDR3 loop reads CASSSTHRGSYGYTF. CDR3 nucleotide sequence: TGTGCCAGCAGCTCTACTCACAGGGGAAGCTATGGCTACACCTTC.

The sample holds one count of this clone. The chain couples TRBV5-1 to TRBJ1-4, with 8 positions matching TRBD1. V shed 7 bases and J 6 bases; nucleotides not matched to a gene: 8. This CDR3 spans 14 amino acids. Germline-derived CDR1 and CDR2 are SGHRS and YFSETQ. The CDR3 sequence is CASQASGGHEKLFF. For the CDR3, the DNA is TGCGCCAGCCAGGCCTCAGGGGGCCATGAAAAACTGTTTTTT.

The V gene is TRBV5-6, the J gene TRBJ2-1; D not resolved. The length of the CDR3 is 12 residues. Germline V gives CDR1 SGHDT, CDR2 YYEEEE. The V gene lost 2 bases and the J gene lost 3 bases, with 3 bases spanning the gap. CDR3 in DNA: TGTGCCAGCAGCTTTCGCTACAATGAGCAGTTCTTC. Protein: CASSFRYNEQFF.

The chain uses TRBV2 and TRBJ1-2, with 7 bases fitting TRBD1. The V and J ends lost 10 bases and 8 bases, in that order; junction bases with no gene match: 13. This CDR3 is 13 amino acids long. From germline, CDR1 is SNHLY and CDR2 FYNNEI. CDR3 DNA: TGTGCCATTCCCGGAGGGGGCGAAGGGGGCTACACCTTC. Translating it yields CAIPGGGEGGYTF.

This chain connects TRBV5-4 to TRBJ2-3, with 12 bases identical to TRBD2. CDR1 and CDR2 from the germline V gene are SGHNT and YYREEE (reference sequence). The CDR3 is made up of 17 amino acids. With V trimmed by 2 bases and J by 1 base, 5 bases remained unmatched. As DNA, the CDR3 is TGTGCCAGCAGCTTCAAACGACTAGCGGGGGGCACAGATACGCAGTATTTT. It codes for CASSFKRLAGGTDTQYF.